This TCR beta chain comes out of a study of CD8 T cells in Susac syndrome. The CDR3 consists of 11 residues. Germline values: CDR1 SQVTM, CDR2 ANQGSEA. V was trimmed by 2 bases and J by 7 bases, leaving 9 bases between them. Study findings and constraints: Clonal CD8+ expansion in Susac was highest in TEMRA cells and active patients.

This clonotype came up a few times. Its antigen remains unidentified. The RNA input was roughly 0.5 to 1 ug, and it was reverse transcribed with random hexamers. An immunoSEQ multiplex PCR generated amplified TCR beta CDR3 products spanning 54 Vbeta and 13 Jbeta. TCRdb re-analysed the immunoSEQ multiplex PCR reads in MiXCR, keeping a single row per CDR3 protein. The sample lists over 80,000 distinct CDR3 sequences; nearly 95% were seen once. The chain recombines TRBV29-1 with TRBJ2-7, with D possibly being TRBD2 (6 bases). The sample consisted of CD8+ T cells from PBMCs. The receptor was derived from a human donor with Susac syndrome. The CDR3 loop reads CSVELAGEQYF. The CDR3 nucleotides are TGCAGCGTTGAACTCGCGGGGGAGCAGTACTTC.